Below, one T cell receptor (beta chain) is given with its context. Its antigen is as yet unknown. The sample comes from a study of T cell responses to AZD1222 COVID-19 vaccine. Findings of the study overall: Researchers report vaccine-associated CD4 TCRs spanning spike, with dominance at 160-218 and 743-854. Among the donors, most were white British and more were female, and clonal diversity was possibly underestimated. It was only a handful of AZD1222 recipients who were seropositive at baseline. Targeting of unmutated variant regions was reportedly seen in nearly half of spike-specific TCRs.

The CDR3 loop spans 16 amino acids. Looked up from germline, CDR1 is KGHSH and CDR2 is LQKENI. Trimming left V 5 bases short and J 0 bases short, with 16 bases between. Here immunoSEQ multiplex PCR was the method, and the copy in TCRdb shows in-frame clones only, minus some. The repertoire consists of about 100,000 clones, with more than 85% occurring once and the leading ten covering about 1.2%. The chain combines TRBV18 with TRBJ1-1; D might be TRBD1 (5 bases). The TCR sequence derives from an adult in good health. Sequenced material: peripheral blood, taken on day 0 of AZD1222 vaccination. The CDR3 here is CASSARGGVLNTEAFF. The DNA for the CDR3 is TGTGCCAGCTCAGCCCGGGGAGGGGTCCTGAACACTGAAGCTTTCTTT.